Described below is a single TCR beta chain sequence and its context. Its antigen is not known. This sample includes further DNA sequences coding for the same CDR3. The CDR3 has 14 amino acids. Trimming at V came to 8 bases and at J to 3 bases, leaving 3 bases not matched to a gene. CDR1 is MNHNS and CDR2 is SASEGT in the germline V gene. Original processing methods: As immunoSEQ supplied junction-only sequences (without quality scores), filtering differed. Here immunoSEQ multiplex PCR was the method, and the copy in TCRdb shows in-frame clones only, minus some. V and J calls and clone size are given by that table; D and trimming were obtained from the DNA. The sample consists of around 2.5 million clones, 80% to 95% of them appearing once. All donors qualified as healthy HIV-negative adults and had experienced no recent acute infections or vaccinations. This specimen belongs to a study of shared clonotypes between healthy human individuals. Study-wide findings and caveats: Across a few donors, naive CD4 shared roughly 5.1%, naive CD8 over 3%, memory CD4 roughly 2.4%, memory CD8 0.4% to 0.5%.

V and J are TRBV6-1 and TRBJ2-3; 12 bases are shared with TRBD2. What was sequenced was naive CD4+ T cells from PBMCs. Subset: CD45RA+ positively selected. The receptor comes from a man aged 18-30 years in good health. Some clones in this sample may be carry-over from other donors' samples. For the CDR3, the DNA is TGTGCCAGCTCACTAGCGGGAGGAACAGATACGCAGTATTTT. Translating gives CASSLAGGTDTQYF.